The 2 T cell receptor beta chains below come from one sample, sequenced in a study of blood T cell repertoires in COVID-19 (dated by TCRdb to 2018 to 2020). The library was made by the immunoSEQ multiplex PCR assay. TCRdb re-hosts the immuneACCESS table, in-frame sequences only. Its copies lack some clones; in the studies checked, an unresolved V gene accounts for under half of them, and the cause for the rest is not known. The sample table lists 250,000 to 300,000 clones, approximately 86% of them with a count of one. The ten largest clones represent roughly 5% of the sample. Sequenced sample: peripheral blood. These receptors were collected from an older woman with COVID-19, enrolled during active disease.

The count of this clone is one. The chain employs TRBV14 and TRBJ2-5; D might be TRBD2 (6 bases). The germline V gene encodes CDR1 SGHDN and CDR2 FVKESK. Trimming left V 2 bases short and J 1 base short, with 14 bases between. The CDR3 runs to 16 residues. The CDR3 sequence: CASSQLVGGLQETQYF. The CDR3 coding sequence is TGTGCCAGCAGCCAACTGGTGGGAGGCCTCCAAGAGACCCAGTACTTC.

The V gene is TRBV24-1, the J gene TRBJ2-2; weak D call: TRBD2 (5 bases). Trimming removed 4 bases at V and 3 bases at J, with 5 bases between. The CDR3 extends over 13 amino acids. CDR1 is KGHDR, CDR2 SFDVKD, per germline. Written as DNA, the CDR3 is TGTGCCACCAGTGAGGACTACACCGGGGAGCTGTTTTTT. Its translation: CATSEDYTGELFF.